This T cell receptor beta chain comes out of a study of long-term antiretroviral therapy in people with HIV. This was the immunoSEQ v3.0 assay at survey level. Here immunoSEQ multiplex PCR was the method, and the copy in TCRdb shows in-frame clones only, minus some. This sample yields tens of thousands of clones, of which over 70% are seen a single time; 5.5% belongs to the top ten. The CDR3 is 15 residues long. The V end was cut by 4 bases, the J end by 2 bases, with 14 bases between. Germline V gene sequence: CDR1 LNHDA, CDR2 SQIVND (reference sequence). The starting material was unsorted PBMCs, obtained 1.1 years before starting antiretroviral therapy. The gene calls are TRBV19 and TRBJ1-2, with D unclear. This receptor was identified in a woman aged 25 to 39 with HIV. CDR3 in amino acids: CASSSWGPSNYGYTF. In DNA form, the CDR3 reads TGTGCCAGTAGTAGTTGGGGTCCATCCAACTATGGCTACACCTTC.